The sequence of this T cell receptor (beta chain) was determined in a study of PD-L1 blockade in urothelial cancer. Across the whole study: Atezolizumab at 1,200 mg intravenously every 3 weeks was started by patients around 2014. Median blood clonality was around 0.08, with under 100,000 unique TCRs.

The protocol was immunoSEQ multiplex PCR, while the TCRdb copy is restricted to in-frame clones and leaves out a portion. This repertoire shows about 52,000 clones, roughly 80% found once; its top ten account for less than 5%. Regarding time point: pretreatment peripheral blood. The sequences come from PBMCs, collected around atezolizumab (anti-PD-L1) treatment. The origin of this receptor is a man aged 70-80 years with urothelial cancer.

CDR3 DNA: TGTGCCTGGAGTGTCGGGCAGGGTGGCGAAAAACTGTTTTTT. The encoded protein is CAWSVGQGGEKLFF. This sequence joins TRBV30 and TRBJ1-4; the D gene is possibly TRBD1 (5 bases). Germline-derived CDR1 and CDR2 are GTSNPN and SVGIG (reference sequence). The CDR3 covers 14 residues. V lost 0 bases and J lost 8, with 13 bases in between. Supplemented by reference TRBV30 and TRBJ1-4, the full variable domain reads SQTIHQWPATLVQPVGSPLSLECTVEGTSNPNLYWYRQAAGRGLQLLFYSVGIGQISSEVPQNLSASRPQDRQFILSSKKLLLSDSGFYLCAWSVGQGGEKLFFGSGTQLSVL.